This T cell receptor (beta chain) was sequenced in a study of T cell repertoires in cytomegalovirus infection. Study-level background: An indication of both CMV infection and matching HLA type came from public TCR beta signatures.

Findings and caveats of the study: CMV carriers having the relevant HLA were flagged by cumulative public TCR beta family frequency. HLA-C-restricted CMV clonotypes gave the most frequent clonotype in two of eight donors.

TCRdb ran MiXCR on the reads and lists one entry per CDR3 protein. Here the sample spans 490,000 or so distinct CDR3 sequences, roughly 10% being singletons. This clonotype has at least ten counts. Its antigen is not known. The sample comprised PBMCs. The receptor was isolated from a human donor in good health (CMV status not recorded). Some clones in this sample may be carry-over from other donors' samples.

The CDR3 region is CASSVDRGYEQYF. For the CDR3, the DNA is TGTGCCAGCAGCGTGGACAGGGGGTACGAGCAGTACTTC. V and J are TRBV12-3 or TRBV12-4 and TRBJ2-7; 10 bases fit TRBD1. V was pared by 6 bases and J by 4 bases, with 3 bases of the junction left unmatched. The CDR3 runs to 13 residues.